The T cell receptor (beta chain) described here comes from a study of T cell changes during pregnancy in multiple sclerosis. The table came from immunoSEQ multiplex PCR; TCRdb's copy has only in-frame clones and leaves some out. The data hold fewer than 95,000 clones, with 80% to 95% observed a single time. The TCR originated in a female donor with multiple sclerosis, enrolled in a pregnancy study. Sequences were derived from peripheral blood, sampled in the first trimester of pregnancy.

Here the CDR3 reads CASMTGGNTGELFF. In nucleotides, the CDR3 is TGTGCCAGCATGACAGGGGGAAATACCGGGGAGCTGTTTTTT. This sequence joins TRBV2 and TRBJ2-2; 9 nucleotides line up with TRBD1. The CDR3 is 14 residues long. Trimming at V came to 7 bases and at J to 5 bases, leaving 5 bases not matched to a gene. CDR1 is SNHLY and CDR2 is FYNNEI in the germline V gene.